A single sample gave rise to the 32 T cell receptor beta chains below, sequenced in a study of cytomegalovirus exposure and HLA in healthy donors. PCR amplification relied on 60 Vbeta primers (plus 13 Jbeta primers). Only in-frame clones appear in the TCRdb table, and some are missing; sequencing was by immunoSEQ multiplex PCR. The sample has roughly 150,000 clones; approximately 82% are singletons. The specimen was PBMCs. The receptor source for this set is a male donor in good health and CMV-seropositive.

In nucleotides, the CDR3 is TGTGCCAGCAGCCTTAGAGTTCTAGCGGGAGATACGCAGTATTTT. This encodes CASSLRVLAGDTQYF. The chain employs TRBV14 and TRBJ2-3; 8 positions match TRBD2. With V trimmed by 4 bases and J by 5 bases, 8 bases remained unmatched. The CDR3 runs 15 residues. Germline V CDR1 and CDR2: SGHDN, FVKESK.

The chain uses TRBV7-9 and TRBJ1-2, with D unresolved. The CDR3 loop spans 15 amino acids. Looked up from germline, CDR1 is SEHNR and CDR2 is FQNEAQ (reference sequence). V dropped 5 bases and J dropped 3 bases, with 16 bases sitting between them. In nucleotides, the CDR3 is TGTGCCAGCAGCGTCCATGCGGGGTTAGACTATGGCTACACCTTC. Encoded protein: CASSVHAGLDYGYTF.

The rearrangement uses TRBV7-2 and TRBJ1-3, with D perhaps TRBD1 (5 bases). In germline, CDR1 is SGHTA, CDR2 FQGNSA. Deletions cut 0 bases from V and 4 bases from J, with 13 bases between. The CDR3 is 16 residues long. The CDR3 DNA follows: TGTGCCAGCAGCTTAGCAGGGGTCGGCCTCGGAAACACCATATATTTT. Its protein is CASSLAGVGLGNTIYF.

The V gene is TRBV5-4, the J gene TRBJ1-2, with TRBD1 matching 9 bases. This CDR3 spans 15 amino acids. V trimming: 4 bases; J trimming: 2 bases; junction bases outside the gene matches: 6. The germline gives CDR1 SGHNT, CDR2 YYREEE (reference sequence). The CDR3 loop reads CASSKGQGANYGYTF. The CDR3 DNA reads as TGTGCCAGCAGCAAGGGACAGGGTGCAAACTATGGCTACACCTTC. The complete variable domain, with remaining parts taken from reference TRBV5-4 and TRBJ1-2, reads ETGVTQSPTHLIKTRGQQVTLRCSSQSGHNTVSWYQQALGQGPQFIFQYYREEENGRGNFPPRFSGLQFPNYSSELNVNALELDDSALYLCASSKGQGANYGYTFGSGTRLTVV.

The chain links TRBV12-5 to TRBJ1-4, with 7 bases aligning to TRBD1. CDR1 is LGHNT and CDR2 is FRNRAP in the germline V gene. V trimming: 6 bases; J trimming: 4 bases; junction bases outside the gene matches: 5. The CDR3 runs to 14 residues. For the CDR3, the DNA is TGTGCTAGTGGCCTGGACAGGCATAATGAAAAACTGTTTTTT. Its translation: CASGLDRHNEKLFF.

The V call is TRBV18, the J call TRBJ2-7; no clear D gene. V lost 6 bases, J lost 6 bases, and 18 bases lay in between. CDR1 is KGHSH, CDR2 LQKENI, per germline. The CDR3 length is 14 residues. The CDR3 DNA follows: TGTGCCAGCTCGCCCGCGGCCCCAACCACCGAGCAGTACTTC. This gives the protein CASSPAAPTTEQYF.

V usage is TRBV30 and J usage is TRBJ1-1; D unresolved. CDR1 and CDR2 from the germline V gene are GTSNPN and SVGIG (reference sequence). This CDR3 has 12 amino acids. The V gene lost 3 bases and the J gene lost 9 bases, with 14 bases spanning the gap. The CDR3 loop reads CAWSYRDAKAFF. The CDR3 bases are TGTGCCTGGAGCTACCGGGATGCCAAAGCTTTCTTT. Full variable domain (rest looked up from reference TRBV30 and TRBJ1-1): SQTIHQWPATLVQPVGSPLSLECTVEGTSNPNLYWYRQAAGRGLQLLFYSVGIGQISSEVPQNLSASRPQDRQFILSSKKLLLSDSGFYLCAWSYRDAKAFFGQGTRLTVV.

The chain links TRBV7-8 to TRBJ2-3, with D tentatively TRBD2 (6 bases). V lost 6 bases and J 2 bases, leaving 21 bases between the germline ends. The germline CDR1 and CDR2 sequences are SGHVS and FQNEAQ. CDR3 length equals 17 residues. This CDR3 reads CASRYHPRDSDTDTQYF. CDR3 nucleotide sequence: TGTGCCAGCAGATACCACCCCCGGGACTCCGACACAGATACGCAGTATTTT.

The CDR3 DNA sequence: TGTGCCAGCAGCTTAGGAGGGAACTATGGCTACACCTTC. Its protein product is CASSLGGNYGYTF. The V gene is TRBV7-9, the J gene TRBJ1-2; D not resolved. The germline V gene has CDR1 SEHNR and CDR2 FQNEAQ (reference sequence). The ends were cut back, 1 base at V and 2 bases at J, with 5 bases in the middle. The CDR3 contains 13 residues.

V gene TRBV19 combines with J gene TRBJ1-4; TRBD1 matches at 8 bases. Unmatched junction bases numbered 7, after V lost 5 bases and J lost 8 bases. The CDR3 is made up of 14 amino acids. Germline V gene lookup returns CDR1 LNHDA and CDR2 SQIVND (reference sequence). The CDR3 sequence is CASSSGQGWEKLFF. For the CDR3, the DNA is TGTGCCAGTAGTTCTGGACAGGGTTGGGAAAAACTGTTTTTT.

V and J are TRBV5-1 and TRBJ2-2; perhaps TRBD2 as D (5 bases). The CDR3 consists of 15 residues. Trimming stripped 4 bases from V and 1 base from J, with 11 bases between. In germline, CDR1 is SGHRS, CDR2 YFSETQ. The CDR3 protein is CASSLDGMNTGELFF. The CDR3 DNA sequence: TGCGCCAGCAGCCTGGACGGGATGAACACCGGGGAGCTGTTTTTT.

The rearrangement joins TRBV7-2 to TRBJ1-4, with D tentatively TRBD1 (6 bases). The ends were cut back, 2 bases at V and 8 bases at J, with 12 bases in the middle. From germline, CDR1 is SGHTA and CDR2 FQGNSA. This CDR3 is 14 amino acids long. CDR3 residues: CASSLQGRDEKLFF. The CDR3 nucleotides are TGTGCCAGCAGCTTACAGGGGAGAGACGAAAAACTGTTTTTT.

V is TRBV29-1 and J is TRBJ2-7, with D possibly TRBD2 on 5 matching bases. This CDR3 comprises 12 residues. Germline loops: CDR1 SQVTM, CDR2 ANQGSEA. With 2 bases removed from V and 7 bases from J, the gap between germline ends came to 12 bases. Here the CDR3 DNA reads TGCAGCGTTGAACCAGGATCGGGGGAGCAGTACTTC. Amino acid sequence: CSVEPGSGEQYF.

The V and J genes are TRBV5-1 and TRBJ2-2; possible D gene TRBD2, 5 bases. The CDR3 runs 14 residues. V was pared by 5 bases and J by 6 bases, with 14 bases between. Per the germline V gene, CDR1 is SGHRS and CDR2 is YFSETQ. CDR3 protein: CASRGAVLAGELFF. In DNA, the CDR3 is TGCGCCAGCAGGGGAGCGGTCCTGGCCGGGGAGCTGTTTTTT.

A single count supports this clone. This chain joins TRBV28 and TRBJ2-3; the match to TRBD1 covers 9 bases. The junction had 5 bases not matched to a gene; V was cut back by 1 base and J by 6 bases. The CDR3 covers 15 residues. The V gene's germline CDR1 is MDHEN and CDR2 SYDVKM. The CDR3 DNA is TGTGCCAGCAGTTTATTACAGGGGGCCGTGGATACGCAGTATTTT. This codes for CASSLLQGAVDTQYF.

J is TRBJ2-5 and V is TRBV18; 7 nucleotides line up with TRBD1. The CDR3 totals 14 residues. The germline gives CDR1 KGHSH, CDR2 LQKENI. The ends lost 4 bases at V and 1 base at J; junction bases unmatched: 3. Here the CDR3 reads CASSLAGGQETQYF. CDR3 nucleotides: TGTGCCAGCTCACTGGCAGGGGGCCAAGAGACCCAGTACTTC.

This chain connects TRBV28 to TRBJ2-7, with D possibly matching TRBD2 (6 bases). The germline gives CDR1 MDHEN, CDR2 SYDVKM. The length of the CDR3 is 13 residues. Trimming stripped 8 bases from V and 5 bases from J, with 16 bases between. CDR3 amino acids: CASFTGASHEQYF. CDR3 nucleotide sequence: TGTGCCAGCTTCACGGGAGCTAGTCACGAGCAGTACTTC.

This chain uses TRBV29-1 with TRBJ2-1; TRBD1 agrees at 8 bases. This CDR3 comprises 13 residues. The V and J ends lost 4 bases and 10 bases, in that order; junction bases with no gene match: 9. Looked up from germline, CDR1 is SQVTM and CDR2 is ANQGSEA. DNA for the CDR3: TGCAGCGTTGGCCCTCAGGGGGCAGGGGAGCAGTTCTTC. Residues: CSVGPQGAGEQFF.

V usage is TRBV27 and J usage is TRBJ1-2, with 7 bases matching TRBD1. Trimming removed 5 bases from V and 4 bases from J; junction bases left unmatched: 7. The CDR3 length is 14 residues. In germline, CDR1 is MNHEY, CDR2 SMNVEV (reference sequence). The CDR3 loop reads CASSPQGVFYGYTF. The CDR3 bases are TGTGCCAGCAGTCCCCAGGGGGTATTCTATGGCTACACCTTC.

This chain joins TRBV19 and TRBJ2-1; 8 nucleotides align to TRBD1. The V gene's germline CDR1 is LNHDA and CDR2 SQIVND (reference sequence). This CDR3 is 14 amino acids long. V shed 11 bases and J 4 bases; nucleotides not matched to a gene: 10. This CDR3 reads CASYPGQAYNEQFF. CDR3 DNA sequence: TGTGCCTCATACCCGGGACAGGCTTACAATGAGCAGTTCTTC.

The chain couples TRBV29-1 to TRBJ2-3; 9 positions agree with TRBD1. Germline V lookup: CDR1 SQVTM, CDR2 ANQGSEA. The CDR3 runs 12 residues. The trim removed 6 bases at V and 4 bases at J, leaving 2 bases unmatched. Written as DNA, the CDR3 is TGCAGCGTAGGACAGGGGTCAGATACGCAGTATTTT. This sequence encodes CSVGQGSDTQYF.

This clone has only a few counts. The rearrangement joins TRBV7-2 to TRBJ1-6; 7 bases are a match to TRBD1. The junction had 6 bases not matched to a gene; V was cut back by 3 bases and J by 7 bases. Germline V gene data show CDR1 as SGHTA and CDR2 as FQGNSA. The CDR3 is 15 residues long. The CDR3 coding sequence is TGTGCCAGCAGCTTTGTGGACAGGATGAATTCACCCCTCCACTTT. This encodes CASSFVDRMNSPLHF. Combining the CDR3 with reference TRBV7-2 and TRBJ1-6 gives the whole variable domain GAGVSQSPSNKVTEKGKDVELRCDPISGHTALYWYRQSLGQGLEFLIYFQGNSAPDKSGLPSDRFSAERTGGSVSTLTIQRTQQEDSAVYLCASSFVDRMNSPLHFGNGTRLTVT.

J is TRBJ1-5 and V is TRBV30, with 7 bases matching TRBD1. The V gene end was trimmed by 5 bases and the J gene end by 5 bases; junction bases not matched to a gene: 6. The CDR3 is 13 amino acids. CDR1 and CDR2 (germline): GTSNPN, SVGIG (reference sequence). CDR3 sequence (DNA): TGTGCCTGGGCGACAGGGCTCGATCAGCCCCAGCATTTT. As protein: CAWATGLDQPQHF.

The gene calls are TRBV19 and TRBJ1-5; D is undetermined. Trimming cost V 7 bases and J 7 bases, with 17 bases left between them. Germline V lookup: CDR1 LNHDA, CDR2 SQIVND (reference sequence). The CDR3 covers 14 residues. The CDR3, as DNA: TGTGCCAGTAATCAGCCGGGCTCGGGGCAGCCCCAGCATTTT. Protein product: CASNQPGSGQPQHF.

The chain joins TRBV6-6 to TRBJ2-1; 12 nucleotides line up with TRBD2. The CDR3 has 15 residues. CDR1 MNHNY and CDR2 SVGAGI come from the germline V gene (reference sequence). J was trimmed by 4 bases and V by 5 bases; bases with no gene match: 3. CDR3 loop: CASSRTSGGYNEQFF. CDR3 nucleotides: TGTGCCAGCAGTCGAACTAGCGGGGGGTACAATGAGCAGTTCTTC.

The chain couples TRBV7-9 to TRBJ2-7, with 7 bases identical to TRBD1. J lost 2 bases, V lost 5 bases, and 6 bases had no gene match. Germline V lookup: CDR1 SEHNR, CDR2 FQNEAQ (reference sequence). The CDR3 covers 14 residues. Here the CDR3 reads CASSPRQGAYEQYF. The CDR3 bases are TGTGCCAGCAGCCCTAGACAGGGCGCCTACGAGCAGTACTTC.

The V gene is TRBV18, the J gene TRBJ1-1; D unclear. This CDR3 region has 15 residues. V lost 2 bases, J lost 3 bases, and 13 bases lay in between. Germline CDR1 is KGHSH and CDR2 is LQKENI. The CDR3 sequence is CASSPSRTADTEAFF. The CDR3 region has the DNA TGTGCCAGCTCACCAAGCCGGACTGCGGACACTGAAGCTTTCTTT.

The chain joins TRBV28 to TRBJ1-3; 7 bases agree with TRBD1. V lost 7 bases, J lost 4 bases, and 1 base stayed unmatched. CDR3 length: 12 amino acids. CDR1 is MDHEN and CDR2 is SYDVKM in the germline V gene. The CDR3 spells CASKGAGNTIYF. The CDR3 DNA is TGTGCCAGCAAGGGGGCCGGAAACACCATATATTTT.

In the case of this clone: One junction end disagrees with the germline gene, perhaps due to a read error. The chain couples TRBV2 to TRBJ2-6; 9 bases are shared with TRBD2. Germline V CDR1 and CDR2: SNHLY, FYNNEI. The CDR3 covers 17 residues. In DNA, the CDR3 is TGTGCCAGCAGCGCCCGAGCGGGGGGAAGTGGGGCCAACGGCCTGACTTTC. The encoded protein is CASSARAGGSGANGLTF.

V and J are TRBV2 and TRBJ2-1, with a possible D match to TRBD2 (6 bases). Between the trimmed V and J ends, which lost 5 bases and 0 bases, there was a span of 8 bases. Germline V gives CDR1 SNHLY, CDR2 FYNNEI. This CDR3 has 14 residues. The CDR3 is CASSQGLSYNEQFF. CDR3 DNA: TGTGCCAGCAGTCAGGGACTCTCCTACAATGAGCAGTTCTTC.

This chain links TRBV27 with TRBJ2-1, with D hard to call. V was pared by 3 bases and J by 5 bases, with 8 bases between. In germline, CDR1 is MNHEY, CDR2 SMNVEV (reference sequence). This CDR3 contains 13 residues. The CDR3 loop reads CASSFLINNEQFF. Here the CDR3 DNA reads TGTGCCAGCAGTTTCTTAATAAACAATGAGCAGTTCTTC.

This clone was counted only a few times. The chain recombines TRBV5-1 with TRBJ2-3; TRBD2 matches at 14 bases. J lost 4 bases, V lost 4 bases, and 5 bases had no gene match. CDR1 is SGHRS, CDR2 YFSETQ, per germline. This CDR3 comprises 16 residues. The DNA of the CDR3 is TGCGCCAGCAGCGAGGGACTAGCGGGAGCATCAGATACGCAGTATTTT. Residues: CASSEGLAGASDTQYF.